This T cell receptor (beta chain) was sequenced in a study of vaccination and CD4 T cells after COVID-19 (dated by TCRdb to between 2020 and 2023). As for the study more broadly: Every convalescent patient had a positive nasal swab PCR test for SARS-CoV-2, with mild disease in about nine patients and severe disease in one. Post-vaccine blood samples were obtained a median of approximately 74 days after the second vaccine dose, with a range of roughly 13 to 250 days. As controls, cultures received a CEFX viral epitope pool (the positive control), an HIV-1 Nef peptide pool (the negative control), or no peptide at all. In 10 COVID-19 convalescent patients and 4 infection-naive healthy vaccine recipients, researchers compared the spike-specific CD4+ TCR repertoire from before mRNA vaccination with the repertoire from after. In the convalescent cohort there were six males and four females, among whom were two Hispanic individuals, seven Caucasians, two Asians and one multiracial person. The cultures were stimulated with overlapping spike peptide pools from SARS-CoV-2 and from the common cold coronaviruses HCoV-NL63, HCoV-OC43 and HCoV-229E. Post-COVID blood samples were collected from convalescent patients a median of approximately 100 days after diagnosis, with a range of about 35 to 170 days. Participants got two doses of the Pfizer-BioNTech BNT162b2 vaccine (n=8) or two doses of the Moderna mRNA-1273 vaccine (n=2).

Points the paper makes about the study in general: Of the vaccine-specific clones in convalescent patients, 304 of 307, or nearly all, reacted only to SARS-CoV-2 spike and did not cross-react with common cold coronaviruses. The number of convalescent patients in the study was relatively small, and the study did not examine early timepoints following natural infection. The median count of SARS-CoV-2-reactive clonotypes went up from 20 to 25 after infection to more than 30 after vaccination, although the change was not significant. In convalescent patients, a median around 90% of post-vaccine SARS-CoV-2-reactive clones were detected only after vaccination, suggesting vaccine-specific priming.

Notes on this clonotype: There is no known antigen for this receptor. Base-call qualities are not available, and no considerably larger clone is one nucleotide away.

The method behind the library was PCR. At the Johns Hopkins FTIC core, DNA from the cultured CD4+ T cells underwent TCR sequencing with the Oncomine TCR Beta short-read assay. The QIAamp micro DNA kit was used to extract genomic DNA from the cultured CD4+ T cells. Oncomine TCR Beta libraries from cultured CD4+ T cells were pooled with unique dual indexes and sequenced on an Illumina iSeq 100. The paper's data handling went like this. Non-productive sequences were filtered out, and CDR3s that did not start with C, did not end with F or W, or were shorter than 7 amino acids were discarded. The MANAFEST web application was used to identify antigen-specific clonotypes by comparing peptide-stimulated wells against reference wells and other culture wells. For a clone to be called positive, the clone needed an FDR below 0.05, an odds ratio above 5, and a productive frequency above 0.1% in at least two of three replicate wells. A clonotype was classed as cross-reactive if the clonotype showed significant expansion both in SARS-CoV-2 spike wells and in at least one common cold coronavirus spike condition. Levenshtein distances (stringdist) and unrooted phylogenetic trees (ape) in R version 3.6.1 were used to assess CDR3 homology. TCRdb applied fastp at Q25 and MiXCR to the public reads, then kept only in-frame beta chains. Each entry merges the rows of one CDR3 protein and shows their most common DNA and genes. The V and J calls follow TCRdb's processing rather than the paper's. For this sample the table gives 8,100 or so distinct CDR3 sequences, of which approximately 50% were detected only once. The leading ten clones occupy roughly 22% of the sample.

The treatment or condition label here, explained by the study, means: approximately 10-day PBMC culture with coronavirus spike peptide pools or control peptides (ViraFEST assay). The study used the ViraFEST assay, which expanded antigen-specific T cells with peptide pools and then identified expanded clonotypes by TCR sequencing. The convalescent patients' positive SARS-CoV-2 PCR tests were from March to December 2020, which was before the Alpha, Beta and Delta variants emerged in the United States. PBMCs were cultured at roughly 1.8 million per well in IMDM supplemented with roughly 5.2% human AB serum and around 9.5 IU/ml IL-2, with about 9 ug/ml peptide pools added. On days 3 and 7, half of the culture medium was replaced with fresh IL-2-containing medium. After approximately eleven days of culture, CD4+ T cells were isolated by negative selection with the EasySep CD4+ T cell isolation kit. Ficoll-Paque Plus gradient centrifugation was used to isolate PBMCs from whole blood, and the isolated PBMCs were then either used fresh or cryopreserved at -140C. In general, triplicate wells were set up for every culture condition.

Its CDR3 holds 13 amino acids, cysteine through phenylalanine. The DNA shown is the 39-base CDR3, in frame from base 1. Relative to germline, V is 4 bases shorter and J is 5 bases shorter, with 9 bases between their ends. From a lookup of the germline V gene, CDR1 and CDR2 are SGHRS and YFSETQ. This sequence originates from a human donor who had recovered from COVID-19. The sequence joins TRBV5-1 to TRBJ2-2; the D segment cannot be called with confidence. Sequenced input: CD4+ T cells from blood, cultured in vitro. The CDR3 is CASSPSGTGELFF. The DNA sequence is TGCGCCAGCAGCCCAAGTGGGACCGGGGAGCTGTTTTTT.